These 32 T cell receptor beta chains were all obtained from the same sample, sequenced in a study of T cell responses to AZD1222 COVID-19 vaccine. Clones were sequenced by immunoSEQ multiplex PCR, and TCRdb holds only the in-frame ones, with some missing. The table includes tens of thousands of clones, roughly four fifths detected once. Sample: peripheral blood, taken on day 0 of AZD1222 vaccination. The receptors here all came from an adult in good health.

The rearrangement uses TRBV19 and TRBJ2-7; 9 bases line up with TRBD2. The CDR3 contains 15 residues. The V segment lost 5 bases and the J segment 2 bases; nucleotides outside the gene matches: 7. Per the germline V gene, CDR1 is LNHDA and CDR2 is SQIVND (reference sequence). The CDR3 sequence is CASSASGGLAYEQYF. In nucleotides, the CDR3 is TGTGCCAGTAGTGCCAGCGGGGGGCTCGCCTACGAGCAGTACTTC.

This chain connects TRBV10-3 to TRBJ2-1, with 12 bases fitting TRBD2. CDR1 ENHRY and CDR2 SYGVKD come from the germline V gene. CDR3 length: 16 amino acids. V lost 4 bases and J lost 4; bases outside the gene matches: 5. The CDR3 protein is CAISGTSGTLYNEQFF. DNA of the CDR3: TGTGCCATCAGTGGGACTAGCGGGACACTTTACAATGAGCAGTTCTTC.

The chain combines TRBV28 with TRBJ1-6; D is ambiguous. The CDR3 extends over 14 amino acids. Germline V lookup: CDR1 MDHEN, CDR2 SYDVKM. The ends were cut back, 8 bases at V and 9 bases at J, with 17 bases in the middle. CDR3 sequence (DNA): TGTGCCAGCTCCCCCGGCGGGCGAAGTTCACCCCTCCACTTT. Translated, it gives CASSPGGRSSPLHF.

This clone was seen once. The chain uses TRBV29-1 and TRBJ2-7; the D gene could be TRBD1 or TRBD2 (5 bases each). This CDR3 is 11 amino acids long. CDR1 and CDR2 (germline): SQVTM, ANQGSEA. The germline V and J ends were trimmed by 4 bases and 7 bases, with 11 bases remaining between them. CDR3 sequence (DNA): TGCAGCGTTGTCGGGACGGGGGAGCAGTACTTC. Protein: CSVVGTGEQYF.

This clone was counted a few times. The chain uses TRBV19 and TRBJ2-3; 9 nucleotides match TRBD1. With V trimmed by 1 base and J by 4 bases, 0 bases remained unmatched. This CDR3 comprises 14 residues. Germline-derived CDR1 and CDR2 are LNHDA and SQIVND (reference sequence). The CDR3 nucleotides are TGTGCCAGTAGTATAGGACAGGGGGCAGATACGCAGTATTTT. This gives the protein CASSIGQGADTQYF.

The V call is TRBV6-5, the J call TRBJ1-4; maybe TRBD1 (5 bases). The V gene's germline CDR1 is MNHEY and CDR2 SVGAGI. V lost 6 bases and J lost 12, with 17 bases in between. The CDR3 loop spans 13 amino acids. CDR3: CASRKSTARELFF. DNA for the CDR3: TGTGCCAGCAGGAAGTCGACAGCCAGGGAACTGTTTTTT.

V and J are TRBV4-3 and TRBJ1-5, with D unclear. The V end was cut by 4 bases, the J end by 2 bases, with 12 bases between. This CDR3 is 15 amino acids long. The V gene's germline CDR1 is LGHNA and CDR2 YSLEER. Here the CDR3 reads CASSPLVGGNQPQHF. The CDR3 bases are TGCGCCAGCAGCCCCTTGGTGGGTGGCAATCAGCCCCAGCATTTT.

This clone has a handful of counts. This sequence joins TRBV19 and TRBJ1-2; D ambiguous. V shed 0 bases and J shed 0 bases, with 8 bases lying between them. Germline loops: CDR1 LNHDA, CDR2 SQIVND (reference sequence). This CDR3 is 15 amino acids long. CDR3 bases: TGTGCCAGTAGTATAGATCTACGTACTAACTATGGCTACACCTTC. It translates to CASSIDLRTNYGYTF.

This sequence joins TRBV12-3 or TRBV12-4 and TRBJ1-1; no firm D call. The CDR3 loop spans 12 amino acids. The germline V and J ends were trimmed by 5 bases and 3 bases, with 7 bases remaining between them. The CDR3 spells CASSTAHTEAFF. CDR3 bases: TGTGCCAGCAGTACCGCGCACACTGAAGCTTTCTTT.

V gene TRBV5-4 combines with J gene TRBJ1-1; D unclear. This CDR3 region has 13 residues. Trimming shortened V by 1 base and J by 6 bases, and 10 bases separated the two germline ends. Germline values: CDR1 SGHNT, CDR2 YYREEE (reference sequence). The CDR3 spells CASSLLGRPEAFF. The CDR3 nucleotides read TGTGCCAGCAGCTTGCTGGGGAGGCCTGAAGCTTTCTTT.

Details on this clone: A read error may account for a junction end that differs from germline. V and J are TRBV7-7 and TRBJ2-2; TRBD1 matches 7 bases. This CDR3 contains 19 residues. Germline assignment: CDR1 SSHAT and CDR2 FNYEAQ (reference sequence). The CDR3 nucleotides read TGTGCTAGCAGTTCACGACCGGGACAGAGATCCGCGAACACCGGGGAGCTGTTTTTT. It yields the protein CASSSRPGQRSANTGELFF.

The DNA for the CDR3 is TGTGCCAGTCATAGGGAGTTATACGGGGAGCTGTTTTTT. This encodes CASHRELYGELFF. The chain combines TRBV19 with TRBJ2-2; perhaps TRBD2 as D (5 bases). The V end lost 8 bases, the J end lost 7 bases, and 14 bases lay between the germline ends. The germline V gene encodes CDR1 LNHDA and CDR2 SQIVND (reference sequence). This CDR3 spans 13 amino acids. The full variable domain, completed using reference TRBV19 and TRBJ2-2, is DGGITQSPKYLFRKEGQNVTLSCEQNLNHDAMYWYRQDPGQGLRLIYYSQIVNDFQKGDIAEGYSVSREKKESFPLTVTSAQKNPTAFYLCASHRELYGELFFGEGSRLTVL.

This sequence joins TRBV11-1 and TRBJ2-3, with 10 bases lining up with TRBD1. Germline CDR1 SGHAT, CDR2 FQDESV (reference sequence). V shed 3 bases, J shed 3 bases, and the junction held 3 bases outside the gene matches. CDR3 length: 15 amino acids. This CDR3 is CASSFRDRGTDTQYF. CDR3 DNA sequence: TGTGCCAGCAGCTTCCGGGACAGGGGAACAGATACGCAGTATTTT.

The chain is built from TRBV18 and TRBJ1-2, with 7 nucleotides matching TRBD1. The CDR3 extends over 16 amino acids. The V gene's germline CDR1 is KGHSH and CDR2 LQKENI. With 0 bases clipped from V and 3 bases from J, the junction kept 7 bases outside the gene matches. CDR3 sequence reads: CASSPPRGPGDYGYTF. CDR3 sequence (DNA): TGTGCCAGCTCACCACCAAGGGGGCCGGGGGACTATGGCTACACCTTC. The whole variable domain, remainder taken from reference TRBV18 and TRBJ1-2, is NAGVMQNPRHLVRRRGQEARLRCSPMKGHSHVYWYRQLPEEGLKFMVYLQKENIIDESGMPKERFSAEFPKEGPSILRIQQVVRGDSAAYFCASSPPRGPGDYGYTFGSGTRLTVV.

Written as DNA, the CDR3 is TGTGCCAGCACCCGTGTCGGGATTGGAAAACTGTTTTTT. Translation gives CASTRVGIGKLFF. The V call is TRBV13, the J call TRBJ1-4; D gene ambiguous. The CDR3 extends over 13 amino acids. Trimming pared 7 bases from V and 10 bases from J, leaving 16 bases between. Germline-derived CDR1 and CDR2 are PRHDT and FYEKMQ (reference sequence).

This chain links TRBV29-1 with TRBJ1-2; TRBD1 aligns across 9 bases. The V gene end was trimmed by 4 bases and the J gene end by 4 bases; junction bases not matched to a gene: 1. Per germline, CDR1 SQVTM and CDR2 ANQGSEA. This CDR3 is built from 12 residues. The CDR3 coding sequence is TGCAGCGTTGCGACAGGGGGCTATGGCTACACCTTC. It translates to CSVATGGYGYTF. Full variable domain (outside the CDR3, taken from reference TRBV29-1 and TRBJ1-2): SAVISQKPSRDICQRGTSLTIQCQVDSQVTMMFWYRQQPGQSLTLIATANQGSEATYESGFVIDKFPISRPNLTFSTLTVSNMSPEDSSIYLCSVATGGYGYTFGSGTRLTVV.

The chain combines TRBV2 with TRBJ2-1; the D gene is possibly TRBD1 (5 bases). CDR1 SNHLY and CDR2 FYNNEI come from the germline V gene. This CDR3 is built from 13 residues. V shed 6 bases and J shed 1 base, with 7 bases lying between them. The chain's CDR3 is CASRSGSYNEQFF. For the CDR3, the DNA is TGTGCCAGCAGATCAGGGTCCTACAATGAGCAGTTCTTC.

This clone showed up just a few times. The chain recombines TRBV28 with TRBJ2-7, with TRBD2 matching 13 bases. J was trimmed by 6 bases and V by 6 bases; bases with no gene match: 8. The CDR3 has 15 residues. Germline V CDR1 and CDR2: MDHEN, SYDVKM. CDR3 protein: CASSPRLAGGGEQYF. CDR3 DNA: TGTGCCAGCAGCCCCCGACTAGCGGGGGGCGGCGAGCAGTACTTC.

V gene TRBV16 combines with J gene TRBJ1-2; 7 bases are a match to TRBD1. Germline V CDR1 and CDR2: KGHSY, FQNENV. The CDR3 is made up of 13 amino acids. The V segment lost 3 bases and the J segment 7 bases; nucleotides outside the gene matches: 5. CDR3 loop: CASSHPDRIGYTF. The CDR3 DNA is TGTGCCAGCAGCCATCCGGACAGGATTGGCTACACCTTC. The variable domain in full, with the rest retrieved from reference TRBV16 and TRBJ1-2, is GEEVAQTPKHLVRGEGQKAKLYCAPIKGHSYVFWYQQVLKNEFKFLISFQNENVFDETGMPKERFSAKCLPNSPCSLEIQATKLEDSAVYFCASSHPDRIGYTFGSGTRLTVV.

The rearrangement uses TRBV6-5 and TRBJ2-7; 14 bases agree with TRBD2. Germline lookup yields CDR1 MNHEY and CDR2 SVGAGI. CDR3 length: 16 amino acids. Unmatched junction bases numbered 3, after V lost 4 bases and J lost 1 base. DNA for the CDR3: TGTGCCAGCAGTTCCGGACTAGCGGGGGGATCCTACGAGCAGTACTTC. Its protein product is CASSSGLAGGSYEQYF.

This clone occurred a few times. V is TRBV2 and J is TRBJ2-1, with D maybe TRBD2 (6 bases). CDR3 size: 14 residues. Trimming stripped 3 bases from V and 6 bases from J, with 12 bases between. Germline lookup yields CDR1 SNHLY and CDR2 FYNNEI. CDR3 DNA: TGTGCCAGCAGTGATAGGAACGGGGGCAATGAGCAGTTCTTC. This translates into CASSDRNGGNEQFF.

The genes are TRBV12-3 or TRBV12-4 and TRBJ1-1; the D is unclear. The length of the CDR3 is 12 residues. Deletions cut 2 bases from V and 8 bases from J, with 9 bases between. The CDR3 region is CASSLSIGEAFF. The CDR3 nucleotides are TGTGCCAGCAGTTTATCCATCGGGGAAGCTTTCTTT.

In this sample, this clone turned up once. The J gene is TRBJ1-5, the V gene TRBV7-9, with 8 bases matching TRBD1. Trimming took 4 bases from V and 5 from J; bases not matched to a gene: 4. CDR1 and CDR2 (germline): SEHNR, FQNEAQ (reference sequence). This CDR3 spans 14 amino acids. In DNA, the CDR3 is TGTGCCAGCAGCTCGGACAGGGACTATCAGCCCCAGCATTTT. It codes for CASSSDRDYQPQHF.

The chain uses TRBV30 and TRBJ1-3, with 8 bases that match TRBD1. The CDR3 has 14 residues. Germline V gene data show CDR1 as GTSNPN and CDR2 as SVGIG (reference sequence). V was clipped by 8 bases and J by 3 bases; unmatched bases: 9. The CDR3 nucleotides read TGTGCCGCCGGACAGGGAGAATTTGGAAACACCATATATTTT. Residues: CAAGQGEFGNTIYF.

The chain has TRBV5-5 and TRBJ1-2; TRBD1 matches 7 bases. V was clipped by 3 bases and J by 3 bases; unmatched bases: 8. Germline assignment: CDR1 SGHKS and CDR2 YYEKEE (reference sequence). This CDR3 has 15 residues. Here the CDR3 DNA reads TGTGCCAGCAGCTCCTTCACCGGGACAGACTATGGCTACACCTTC. This sequence encodes CASSSFTGTDYGYTF.

This chain connects TRBV4-3 to TRBJ2-5; 14 positions match TRBD2. The junction had 12 bases not matched to a gene; V was cut back by 2 bases and J by 4 bases. Germline V lookup: CDR1 LGHNA, CDR2 YSLEER. The CDR3 loop spans 19 amino acids. The CDR3 loop reads CASSQNPPGLAGGRETQYF. DNA of the CDR3: TGCGCCAGCAGCCAAAACCCCCCTGGACTAGCGGGGGGTAGAGAGACCCAGTACTTC.

V is TRBV5-5 and J is TRBJ1-2; D possibly corresponds to TRBD1 (5 bases). Germline values: CDR1 SGHKS, CDR2 YYEKEE (reference sequence). V was clipped by 0 bases and J by 5 bases, with 14 bases between them. This CDR3 spans 15 amino acids. CDR3 DNA: TGTGCCAGCAGCTTGGGCGGGACCGCCTTTTATGGCTACACCTTC. It codes for CASSLGGTAFYGYTF.

The CDR3 loop reads CASGTRTADYEQYF. The CDR3 coding sequence is TGCGCCAGCGGTACCAGGACAGCCGACTACGAGCAGTACTTC. The J gene is TRBJ2-7, the V gene TRBV5-1; TRBD1 might be the D (6 bases). V lost 7 bases and J lost 3, with 17 bases in between. The CDR3 loop spans 14 amino acids. CDR1 and CDR2 from the germline V gene are SGHRS and YFSETQ.

The chain links TRBV4-3 to TRBJ1-2; D possibly corresponds to TRBD1 (6 bases). The CDR3 length is 17 residues. V was shortened by 0 bases and J by 7 bases, with 21 bases between the two germline ends. From germline, CDR1 is LGHNA and CDR2 YSLEER. CDR3 sequence reads: CASSQDQGGTKFSGYTF. DNA for the CDR3: TGCGCCAGCAGCCAAGATCAAGGGGGGACCAAATTCTCTGGCTACACCTTC.

This clone was observed a handful of times. This rearrangement joins TRBV3-1 (or the pseudogene TRBV3-2) to TRBJ1-3, with D unresolved. Trimming stripped 8 bases from V and 0 bases from J, with 8 bases between. Germline V gene data show CDR1 as LGHDT and CDR2 as YNNKEL (reference sequence). The CDR3 has 13 residues. DNA for the CDR3: TGTGCCAGCCAGGCCGTCTCTGGAAACACCATATATTTT. This encodes CASQAVSGNTIYF.

The chain links TRBV25-1 to TRBJ2-7; D possibly uses TRBD1 or TRBD2 (5 bases each). With 2 bases removed from V and 2 bases from J, the gap between germline ends came to 13 bases. CDR3 length: 15 residues. Germline assignment: CDR1 MGHDK and CDR2 SYGVNS. The CDR3 here is CASSEPGRGTYEQYF. The CDR3 DNA reads as TGTGCCAGCAGTGAACCGGGACGTGGAACCTACGAGCAGTACTTC.

The chain combines TRBV27 with TRBJ1-2; 10 bases map to TRBD1. The CDR3 sequence is 17 residues long. Germline assignment: CDR1 MNHEY and CDR2 SMNVEV (reference sequence). V gave up 0 bases and J gave up 3 bases; unmatched junction bases: 7. The CDR3 DNA reads TGTGCCAGCAGTTTATCGGGGACAGGGGTTGCCCACTATGGCTACACCTTC. This encodes CASSLSGTGVAHYGYTF.